Below, 5 T cell receptor beta chains from the same sample are listed, as sequenced in a study of cytomegalovirus exposure and HLA in healthy donors. The primer mix had 60 Vbeta and 13 Jbeta primers. Profiled with immunoSEQ multiplex PCR; TCRdb holds only in-frame clones, not every one. The sample carries 100,000 to 150,000 clones, approximately 80% recorded once. Sequenced: PBMCs. Receptor source: a boy aged 2 to 10 in good health and CMV-seronegative.

This chain links TRBV2 with TRBJ2-2; 11 positions match TRBD2. The V segment lost 6 bases and the J segment 3 bases; nucleotides outside the gene matches: 15. The germline V gene has CDR1 SNHLY and CDR2 FYNNEI. The CDR3 contains 19 residues. CDR3 in DNA: TGTGCCAGCAGAAAAACGCCTCAATCTAGCGGGGGGCACACCGGGGAGCTGTTTTTT. This translates into CASRKTPQSSGGHTGELFF.

V is TRBV19 and J is TRBJ1-5; D gene unclear. The ends were cut back, 4 bases at V and 0 bases at J, with 13 bases in the middle. Germline V gene lookup returns CDR1 LNHDA and CDR2 SQIVND (reference sequence). CDR3 length: 16 residues. Written as DNA, the CDR3 is TGTGCCAGTAGTAAACCCCCGGGAGGTAGCAATCAGCCCCAGCATTTT. Residues: CASSKPPGGSNQPQHF.

Note on this clone: Relative to the germline gene, one junction end is altered; a read error may explain this. CDR3 DNA: TGTTCCAGCAGCCCTGGACTTCTCTCCCGCCCCGATTTT. This gives the protein CSSSPGLLSRPDF. The chain links TRBV7-9 to TRBJ2-3, with D possibly matching TRBD2 (5 bases). CDR3 length equals 13 residues. The germline gives CDR1 SEHNR, CDR2 FQNEAQ (reference sequence).

This clone was counted between two and nine times. The CDR3 bases are TGTGCCAGCAGCTTCCGGAGGGAGTCCTACGAGCAGTACTTC. Translating gives CASSFRRESYEQYF. The chain joins TRBV4-2 to TRBJ2-5; possible D gene TRBD2, 6 bases. The J call may be faulty, since TRBJ2-7 better matches the DNA end. From germline, CDR1 is LGHNA and CDR2 YNFKEQ. This CDR3 contains 14 residues.

This chain connects TRBV19 to TRBJ1-2, with 7 bases lining up with TRBD1. The CDR3 sequence is 14 residues long. Germline CDR1 is LNHDA and CDR2 is SQIVND (reference sequence). V lost 4 bases, J lost 5 bases, and 7 bases stayed unmatched. The CDR3 is CASSTSGRGYGYTF. CDR3 DNA sequence: TGTGCCAGTAGTACCTCGGGCAGGGGGTATGGCTACACCTTC.